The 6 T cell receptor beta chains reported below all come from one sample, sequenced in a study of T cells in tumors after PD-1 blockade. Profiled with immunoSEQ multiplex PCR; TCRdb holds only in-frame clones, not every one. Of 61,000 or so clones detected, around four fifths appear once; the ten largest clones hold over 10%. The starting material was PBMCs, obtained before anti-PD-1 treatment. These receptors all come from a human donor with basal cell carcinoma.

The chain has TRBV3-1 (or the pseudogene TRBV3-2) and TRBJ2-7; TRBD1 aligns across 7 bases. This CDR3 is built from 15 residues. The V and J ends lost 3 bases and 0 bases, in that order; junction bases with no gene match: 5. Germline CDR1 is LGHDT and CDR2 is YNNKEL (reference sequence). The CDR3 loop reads CASSQTGRSSYEQYF. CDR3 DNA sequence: TGTGCCAGCAGCCAGACAGGGCGTAGCTCCTACGAGCAGTACTTC.

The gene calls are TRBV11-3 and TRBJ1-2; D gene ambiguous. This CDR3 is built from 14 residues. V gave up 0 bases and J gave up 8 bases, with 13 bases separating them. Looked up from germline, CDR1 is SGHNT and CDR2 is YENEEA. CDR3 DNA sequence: TGTGCCAGCAGCTTAGATAGCAGTGGCGGCGGCTACACCTTC. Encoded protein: CASSLDSSGGGYTF.

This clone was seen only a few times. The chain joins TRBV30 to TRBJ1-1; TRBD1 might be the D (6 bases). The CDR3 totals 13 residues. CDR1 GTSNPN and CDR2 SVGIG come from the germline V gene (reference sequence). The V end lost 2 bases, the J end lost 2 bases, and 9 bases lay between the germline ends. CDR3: CAWSRGDNTEAFF. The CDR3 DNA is TGTGCCTGGAGTAGGGGGGATAACACTGAAGCTTTCTTT. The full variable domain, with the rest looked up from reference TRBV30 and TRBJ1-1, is SQTIHQWPATLVQPVGSPLSLECTVEGTSNPNLYWYRQAAGRGLQLLFYSVGIGQISSEVPQNLSASRPQDRQFILSSKKLLLSDSGFYLCAWSRGDNTEAFFGQGTRLTVV.

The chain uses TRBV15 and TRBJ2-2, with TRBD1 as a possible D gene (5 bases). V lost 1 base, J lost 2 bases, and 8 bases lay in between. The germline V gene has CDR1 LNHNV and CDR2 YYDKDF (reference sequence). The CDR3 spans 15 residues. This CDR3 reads CATSRGDSNTGELFF. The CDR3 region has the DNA TGTGCCACCAGCAGAGGTGACAGTAACACCGGGGAGCTGTTTTTT.

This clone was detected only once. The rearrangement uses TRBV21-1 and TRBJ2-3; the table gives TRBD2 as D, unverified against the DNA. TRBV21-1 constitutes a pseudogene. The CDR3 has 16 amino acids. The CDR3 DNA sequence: TGTGCCAGCAGTAGCGGGGAATCATCCTTCGACGATACGCAGTATTTT. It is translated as CASSSGESSFDDTQYF.

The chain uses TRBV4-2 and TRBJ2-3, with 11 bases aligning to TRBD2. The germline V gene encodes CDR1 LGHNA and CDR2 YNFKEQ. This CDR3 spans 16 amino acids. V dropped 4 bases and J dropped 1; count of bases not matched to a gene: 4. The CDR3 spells CASSLQLAGGTDTQYF. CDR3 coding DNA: TGTGCCAGCAGCCTGCAACTAGCGGGGGGCACAGATACGCAGTATTTT.